The 9 T cell receptor beta chains below were found in one sample sequenced in a study of cytomegalovirus exposure and HLA in healthy donors. Data came from immunoSEQ multiplex PCR; TCRdb stores just in-frame clones and leaves some out. Here the sample spans 200,000 to 300,000 clones, 75% to 90% being singletons. The sequenced material came from PBMCs. The receptors originated from a woman aged 25-40 years in good health and CMV-seropositive.

The chain uses TRBV10-2 and TRBJ2-3; TRBD1 agrees at 9 bases. Losses at the gene ends were 7 bases for V and 3 bases for J; bases not matched to a gene: 8. The CDR3 consists of 15 residues. Germline values: CDR1 WSHSY, CDR2 SAAADI. CDR3 loop: CASKDTGGRTDTQYF. The CDR3, as DNA: TGCGCCAGCAAAGATACAGGGGGCCGGACAGATACGCAGTATTTT.

The J gene is TRBJ2-3, the V gene TRBV5-4; weak D call: TRBD1 (6 bases). This CDR3 region has 19 residues. Germline CDR1 SGHNT, CDR2 YYREEE (reference sequence). The V end lost 4 bases, the J end lost 2 bases, and 26 bases lay between the germline ends. The CDR3 spells CASSLETLYRDTYTDTQYF. The CDR3 DNA follows: TGTGCCAGCAGCCTAGAAACCCTTTACCGGGACACTTACACAGATACGCAGTATTTT.

The rearrangement joins TRBV6-1 to TRBJ2-5; D may be TRBD2 (5 bases). The V end lost 4 bases, the J end lost 2 bases, and 8 bases lay between the germline ends. The V gene's germline CDR1 is MNHNS and CDR2 SASEGT. This CDR3 comprises 13 residues. DNA of the CDR3: TGTGCCAGCAGTGTACTAGTTCAAGAGACCCAGTACTTC. Translating gives CASSVLVQETQYF.

In its sample, this clone was seen once. The chain recombines TRBV6-1 with TRBJ2-4; TRBD2 aligns across 10 bases. Germline lookup yields CDR1 MNHNS and CDR2 SASEGT. The CDR3 extends over 16 amino acids. The V and J ends lost 2 bases and 8 bases, in that order; junction bases with no gene match: 9. The CDR3 sequence is CASSELSSGRLYIQYF. CDR3 sequence (DNA): TGTGCCAGCAGTGAACTGTCTAGCGGGAGATTATACATTCAGTACTTC.

The V call is TRBV6-5, the J call TRBJ2-7, with 9 bases matching TRBD1. The germline V gene has CDR1 MNHEY and CDR2 SVGAGI. The ends lost 6 bases at V and 3 bases at J; junction bases unmatched: 6. The CDR3 has 14 amino acids. The CDR3 sequence: CASSRQGVVYEQYF. The DNA for the CDR3 is TGTGCCAGCAGCCGACAGGGGGTAGTCTACGAGCAGTACTTC.

This chain uses TRBV5-3 with TRBJ2-1, with D unresolved. Being an ORF, TRBV5-3 has a function that is uncertain. V lost 7 bases, J lost 10 bases, and 6 bases lay in between. This CDR3 has 9 residues. The CDR3 DNA sequence: TGTGCCAGACTTGAGGAGCAGTTCTTC. Its protein is CARLEEQFF.

The chain is built from TRBV28 and TRBJ2-2; maybe TRBD2 (5 bases). CDR3 size: 15 residues. The germline V and J ends were trimmed by 4 bases and 1 base, with 10 bases remaining between them. Germline V gene sequence: CDR1 MDHEN, CDR2 SYDVKM. Here the CDR3 reads CASSYPRVNTGELFF. Written as DNA, the CDR3 is TGTGCCAGCAGTTATCCGCGGGTGAACACCGGGGAGCTGTTTTTT.

J is TRBJ2-3 and V is TRBV10-1, with 9 bases lining up with TRBD1. J gave up 8 bases and V 4 bases, and 4 bases lay outside the gene matches. CDR3 length equals 13 residues. CDR1 is WNHNN, CDR2 SYGVQD, per germline (reference sequence). The CDR3 coding sequence is TGCGCCAGCAGTGCCGGACAGGGGATTACGCAGTATTTT. This sequence encodes CASSAGQGITQYF.

The V call is TRBV5-4, the J call TRBJ2-7; tentative D call: TRBD2 (5 bases). Between the trimmed V and J ends, which lost 5 bases and 3 bases, there was a span of 12 bases. This CDR3 has 13 residues. Germline V lookup: CDR1 SGHNT, CDR2 YYREEE (reference sequence). The CDR3 region has the DNA TGTGCCAGCAGTAAGGAACTAGTCTACGAGCAGTACTTC. Translated, it gives CASSKELVYEQYF. The whole variable domain, remainder taken from reference TRBV5-4 and TRBJ2-7, is ETGVTQSPTHLIKTRGQQVTLRCSSQSGHNTVSWYQQALGQGPQFIFQYYREEENGRGNFPPRFSGLQFPNYSSELNVNALELDDSALYLCASSKELVYEQYFGPGTRLTVT.